This is a list of T cell receptor beta chains from one sample in a study of vaccination and CD4 T cells after COVID-19. Their antigen targets remain unknown. A single record per CDR3 protein comes from TCRdb applying MiXCR to the PCR reads. The repertoire includes around 13,000 distinct CDR3 sequences, less than 25% of them detected once, and roughly a sixth sits in the top ten. Sequencing was performed on CD4+ T cells from blood, cultured in vitro, taken after SARS-CoV-2 vaccination. These receptor sequences come from a human donor who had recovered from COVID-19. The CDR3 runs from the conserved cysteine through the conserved F or W. Fields, in order: V gene, D gene, J gene, clone size, CDR3 DNA, CDR3 protein. D genes are given only for firm matches. Only some rows state a clone size, as once, few, many or a class for expanded clones.

TRBV4-1	.	TRBJ1-1	.	TGCGCCAGCAGCCAAGTGGGAACAGAGAACACTGAAGCTTTCTTT	CASSQVGTENTEAFF
TRBV6-1	.	TRBJ2-3	few	TGTGCCAGCAGTGACAGGGGCTTCGGCACAGATACGCAGTATTTT	CASSDRGFGTDTQYF
TRBV12-3/TRBV12-4	.	TRBJ1-2	few	TGTGCCAGCAGGCTCCAGGGAGCTAACTATGGCTACACCTTC	CASRLQGANYGYTF
TRBV7-9	.	TRBJ2-1	.	TGTGCCAGCAGCTTAGCGCGGAGCGATCAACCCTACAATGAGCAGTTCTTC	CASSLARSDQPYNEQFF
TRBV27	.	TRBJ1-5	medium-sized	TGTGCCAGCAGTTTAAGTCGGAATCAGCCCCAGCATTTT	CASSLSRNQPQHF
TRBV20-1	TRBD1	TRBJ1-5	medium-sized	TGCAGTGCTGGAGGGGGCTTGAGCAATCAGCCCCAGCATTTT	CSAGGGLSNQPQHF
TRBV7-3	.	TRBJ1-1	few	TGTGCCAGCAGCTTAATCCGCGGGGGGCCGACCTTTTGGGGCACTGAAGCTTTCTTT	CASSLIRGGPTFWGTEAFF
TRBV2	.	TRBJ1-5	.	TGTGCCAGCAGGGGAGATAGCAATCAGCCCCAGCATTTT	CASRGDSNQPQHF
TRBV28	TRBD2	TRBJ2-5	.	TGTGCCAGCAGTTTATCGACTAGCGGGACGGGAGAGACCCAGTACTTC	CASSLSTSGTGETQYF
TRBV20-1	TRBD1	TRBJ1-2	.	TGCAGTGCTCCGGACAGGGGAGCCCATGGCTACACCTTC	CSAPDRGAHGYTF
TRBV12-3/TRBV12-4	TRBD2	TRBJ2-1	.	TGTGCCAGCACCCCACTAGCGGGAGGACGTAGCTCCTACAATGAGCAGTTCTTC	CASTPLAGGRSSYNEQFF
TRBV12-3/TRBV12-4	TRBD1	TRBJ1-2	few	TGTGCCAGCAGTTTAAGGACAGGGAACGGGGACGGCTACACCTTC	CASSLRTGNGDGYTF
TRBV20-1	.	TRBJ2-7	few	TGCAGTGCGAGTCACGAGCAGTACTTC	CSASHEQYF
TRBV15	.	TRBJ2-7	few	TGTGCCACCAGCAGAGTAGGGGGGAGCTCCTACGAGCAGTACTTC	CATSRVGGSSYEQYF
TRBV4-2	.	TRBJ1-1	few	TGTGCCAGCAGCCCGGGCTTCAGGGACACTGAAGCTTTCTTT	CASSPGFRDTEAFF
TRBV29-1	.	TRBJ2-3	few	TGCAGCGTTGGCCAGGGGATCTCAGATACGCAGTATTTT	CSVGQGISDTQYF
TRBV6-5	.	TRBJ2-1	few	TGTGCCAGCAGTTCCAGGGTGGAGCAGTTCTTC	CASSSRVEQFF
TRBV20-1	TRBD2	TRBJ2-1	few	TGCAGTGCAGGCATAGCGGGAGGGAGCTCCTACAATGAGCAGTTCTTC	CSAGIAGGSSYNEQFF
TRBV5-1	.	TRBJ1-6	.	TGCGCCAGCAGCTTCCAGGGCCCCAGCTCCTATAATTCACCCCTCCACTTT	CASSFQGPSSYNSPLHF
TRBV15	.	TRBJ2-7	.	TGTGCCACCTTGATTACTGGAGACGAGCAGTACTTC	CATLITGDEQYF
TRBV24-1	TRBD2	TRBJ2-7	few	TGTGCCACCAGTGAGGGCTCCGGGACTAGCCGTAGGGAGCAGTACTTC	CATSEGSGTSRREQYF
TRBV7-9	.	TRBJ2-3	few	TGTGCCAGCACCCTAGGGGGGGTGGGCCTTACAGATACGCAGTATTTT	CASTLGGVGLTDTQYF
TRBV7-6	.	TRBJ1-1	.	TGTGCCAGCAGCTTAGAAGGGGCTGCCACTGAAGCTTTCTTT	CASSLEGAATEAFF
TRBV28	TRBD2	TRBJ2-3	few	TGTGCCAGCATTTCCCTTTTAGCGGGAGCCCCAGATACGCAGTATTTT	CASISLLAGAPDTQYF
TRBV28	.	TRBJ1-6	few	TGTGCCAGCAGTTTATATCCGGGGAATTCACCCCTCCACTTT	CASSLYPGNSPLHF
TRBV18	.	TRBJ1-2	.	TGTGCCAGCTCACCAGAGGCAGGGTTTAACTATGGCTACACCTTC	CASSPEAGFNYGYTF
TRBV4-2	.	TRBJ2-2	.	TGTGCCAGCAGCCAAGTTAAGGGGGTAAAGAACACCGGGGAGCTGTTTTTT	CASSQVKGVKNTGELFF
TRBV4-1	.	TRBJ1-2	few	TGCGCCAGCAGCCAAGATGGGCAGAACTTCTATGGCTACACCTTC	CASSQDGQNFYGYTF
TRBV10-3	TRBD1	TRBJ1-2	.	TGTGCCATCAGTGATCCCACCGGGACAGGGGGCGTGTGGGGCTACACCTTC	CAISDPTGTGGVWGYTF
TRBV6-1	.	TRBJ1-6	.	TGTGCCAGCAGGGGGGGGACGGTTAGGACACCCCTCCACTTT	CASRGGTVRTPLHF
TRBV28	TRBD2	TRBJ2-1	.	TGTGCCAGCCCCCCTCGGGGTAGCGGGAGTTTCTCCTACAATGAGCAGTTCTTC	CASPPRGSGSFSYNEQFF
TRBV15	.	TRBJ1-4	few	TGTGCCACCAGCAGAGGAGGGGATGATGAAAAACTGTTTTTT	CATSRGGDDEKLFF
TRBV28	.	TRBJ2-7	few	TGTGCCAGCAGGGGTGCGGGCAGATCCTACGAGCAGTACTTC	CASRGAGRSYEQYF
TRBV30	.	TRBJ1-5	.	TGTGCCTGGAGTGTACCCGGGTTCTATAGCAATCAGCCCCAGCATTTT	CAWSVPGFYSNQPQHF
TRBV20-1	.	TRBJ1-2	.	TGCAGTGCTATCCCAGGGTTCGATGGCTACACCTTC	CSAIPGFDGYTF
TRBV20-1	.	TRBJ1-1	medium-sized	TGCAGTGCTAGCTCAGGTTTCAGGGGAGCAGGAGCTTTCTTT	CSASSGFRGAGAFF
TRBV19	TRBD1	TRBJ1-1	.	TGTGCCAGTAGGAGGACAGGGCGGGACACTGAAGCTTTCTTT	CASRRTGRDTEAFF
TRBV30	TRBD2	TRBJ2-4	few	TGTGCCTGGAGCCTACTAGCGGCTCGCGCCAAAAACATTCAGTACTTC	CAWSLLAARAKNIQYF
TRBV19	TRBD2	TRBJ2-5	few	TGTGCCAGTAGTATAGATCTGCCTAGCGGACGGGGGACCCAGTACTTC	CASSIDLPSGRGTQYF
TRBV20-1	TRBD2	TRBJ2-1	few	TGCAGTGCTAGGCCGGGAGGGGCGGGAAATGAGCAGTTCTTC	CSARPGGAGNEQFF
TRBV5-1	.	TRBJ1-2	.	TGCGCCAGCAGCTTGGAGGGGGGAATGATCTACACCTTC	CASSLEGGMIYTF
TRBV30	.	TRBJ2-1	.	TGTGCCTGGAGTGTAGAGATTTTTCGGTCAGGGGAGGGTTCCTACAATGAGCAGTTCTTC	CAWSVEIFRSGEGSYNEQFF